What follows is one T cell receptor beta chain and its context. Its antigen is unknown. The data are from a study of CD8 T cells in ankylosing spondylitis. Study-wide points: Prior literature has documented some motif variants in synovial fluid and blood from reactive arthritis. A CD8+ phenotype characterized the disease-linked clones, which were relatively rare in peripheral blood. Matched ankylosing spondylitis synovial fluid reportedly contained a significantly enriched population of disease-linked clones.

Germline assignment: CDR1 MNHEY and CDR2 SVGAGI. V lost 3 bases to trimming and J lost 8 bases; unmatched junction nucleotides: 11. The CDR3 spans 15 residues. MiXCR, run by TCRdb on the 5' RACE reads, gives a single entry per CDR3 protein. Found here are 200,000 to 250,000 distinct CDR3 sequences, about 30% of them singletons; the top ten hold approximately 4%. Sequencing used blood, either unsorted or a sorted T cell fraction (not recorded which). This rearrangement joins TRBV6-5 to TRBJ2-3, with 7 nucleotides matching TRBD1. The receptor comes from a male donor with ankylosing spondylitis or in good health (not recorded which). The CDR3 region has the DNA TGTGCCAGCAGTTATGGCACTAGGGGGCAGGGTACGCAGTATTTT. It yields the protein CASSYGTRGQGTQYF.